The rows below give T cell receptor beta chains drawn from one sample of a study of graft-versus-host responses after intestinal transplantation. The method was immunoSEQ multiplex PCR; TCRdb's version includes in-frame clones alone and lacks a portion of them. Of approximately 75,000 clones in the sample, about 90% are singletons; the top ten hold about 4.2%. The antigens for these receptors are not known. Sample: unstimulated CD8+ T cells sorted from spleen or lymph node cells, taken before transplant. Every receptor here comes from a human donor who was the organ donor for an intestinal transplant. Both conserved end residues are trimmed from each CDR3.

V gene	J gene	CDR3 protein
TRBV19	TRBJ1-1	ASNNGGTEAF
TRBV29-1	TRBJ2-1	SVEGRAGGVNEQF
TRBV5-4	TRBJ1-2	ASSRVIDPGYGYT
TRBV2	TRBJ1-5	ASSGDRGPGAREGQPQH
TRBV7-6	TRBJ1-1	ASSLEMGQGVMNTEAF
TRBV7-3	TRBJ2-3	ASSRQGALSTDTQY
TRBV7-9	TRBJ2-5	ASSFSDFEKETQY
TRBV27	TRBJ2-1	ASSLGRWGSGHNEQF
TRBV6-1	TRBJ1-1	ASSEKGDNTEAF
TRBV7-9	TRBJ2-3	ASSLVAGTDTQY
TRBV5-1	TRBJ1-2	ASSGQGYYT
TRBV13	TRBJ2-3	ASTSSSGAITDTQY
TRBV10-3	TRBJ2-3	AISELRGGTDTQY
TRBV30	TRBJ1-1	AWSVSAGWGDTEAF
TRBV6-5	TRBJ1-2	ASSYSLTPTNYGYT
TRBV7-9	TRBJ1-6	ASSFVWRIYNSPLH
TRBV4-2	TRBJ1-2	ASSQDQMSGYGYT
TRBV6-1	TRBJ2-1	ASSTGRSNEQF
TRBV11-2	TRBJ1-1	ASSPGIEAF
TRBV7-9	TRBJ2-6	ASSSTGHPGANVLT
TRBV6-5	TRBJ1-1	ASSYTTGVDTEAF
TRBV7-9	TRBJ2-5	ASSLGQNQETQY
TRBV10-2	TRBJ1-6	ASRADRVINRNSPLH
TRBV28	TRBJ1-2	ASSLIGGANYGYT
TRBV27	TRBJ2-3	ASSTSLAGNTDTQY
TRBV29-1	TRBJ2-2	SEMGTSGGSLNTGELF
TRBV7-6	TRBJ2-2	ASSLGNRLTGELF
TRBV12-5	TRBJ1-2	ASGLGGGADLTTYGYT
TRBV15	TRBJ1-1	ATSSGQGQAF
TRBV13	TRBJ2-3	ASSSGEGGTYADTQY
TRBV11-3	TRBJ2-1	ASSLAPSGGGKSYNEQF
TRBV6-6	TRBJ1-4	ASSYDRSNMGEKLF
TRBV5-1	TRBJ2-1	ASSLVRDRAHNEQF
TRBV19	TRBJ1-2	ATQGGYGYT
TRBV19	TRBJ1-2	ASRSGQWGFFYGYT
TRBV10-2	TRBJ2-1	ASRATGYYNEQF
TRBV5-1	TRBJ1-2	ASSLPLGGGAGYT
TRBV5-1	TRBJ1-2	ASSPRTSLHGYT
TRBV9	TRBJ2-3	ASSDPAGGPSAQY
TRBV13	TRBJ2-5	ASSSASGGAWETQY
TRBV7-6	TRBJ2-5	ASSPAPGVETQY
TRBV7-9	TRBJ2-3	ASTRLAGATDTQY
TRBV27	TRBJ1-2	ASSLGQPFNYGYT
TRBV19	TRBJ1-1	ASSNWGLDEAF
TRBV28	TRBJ1-5	ASSFGGQPQH
TRBV28	TRBJ2-6	ASSFQAGGSGANVLT
TRBV29-1	TRBJ2-1	SVEKSGGRSYNEQF
TRBV4-2	TRBJ1-1	ASSRLSGMNTEAF
TRBV19	TRBJ2-2	ASSWSWGQPNTGELF
TRBV9	TRBJ1-4	ASSVGGGRAEKLF
TRBV20-1	TRBJ2-3	SAAPGVTQY
TRBV5-4	TRBJ1-1	ASSWASEAF
TRBV19	TRBJ2-3	ASSIYWTSDSTDTQY
TRBV15	TRBJ2-5	ATSSDRGQETQY
TRBV6-7	TRBJ1-1	ASSYSRVTELNTEAF
TRBV11-3	TRBJ2-2	ASSGSRDTNTGELF
TRBV6-5	TRBJ1-5	ASSSEGDQPQH